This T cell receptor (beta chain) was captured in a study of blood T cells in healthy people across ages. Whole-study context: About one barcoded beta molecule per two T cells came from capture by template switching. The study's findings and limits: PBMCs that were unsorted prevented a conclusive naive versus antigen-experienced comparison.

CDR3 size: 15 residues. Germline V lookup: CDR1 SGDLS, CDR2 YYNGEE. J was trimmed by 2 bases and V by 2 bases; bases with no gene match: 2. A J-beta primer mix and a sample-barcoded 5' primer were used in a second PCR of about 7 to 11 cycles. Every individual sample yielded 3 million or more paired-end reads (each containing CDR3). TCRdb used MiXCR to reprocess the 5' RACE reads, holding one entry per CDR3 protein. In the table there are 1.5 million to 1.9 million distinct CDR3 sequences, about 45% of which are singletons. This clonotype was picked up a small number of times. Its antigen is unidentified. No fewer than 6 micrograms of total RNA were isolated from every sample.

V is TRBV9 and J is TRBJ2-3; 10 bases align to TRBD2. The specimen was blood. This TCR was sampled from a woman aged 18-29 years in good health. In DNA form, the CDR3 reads TGTGCCAGCAGCGTTAGCGGGGGGACCACAGATACGCAGTATTTT. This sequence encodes CASSVSGGTTDTQYF.